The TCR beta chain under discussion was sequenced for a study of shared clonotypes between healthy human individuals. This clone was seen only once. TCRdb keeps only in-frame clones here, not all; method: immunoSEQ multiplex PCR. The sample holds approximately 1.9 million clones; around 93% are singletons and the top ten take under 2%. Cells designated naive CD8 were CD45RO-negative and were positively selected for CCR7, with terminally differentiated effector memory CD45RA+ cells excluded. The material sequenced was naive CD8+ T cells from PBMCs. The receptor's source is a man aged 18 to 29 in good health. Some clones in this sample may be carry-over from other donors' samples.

In nucleotides, the CDR3 is TGCGCCAGCAGCCAAGGGGGCCCCTCCGGAACCTACGAGCAGTACTTC. This translates into CASSQGGPSGTYEQYF. The chain links TRBV4-1 to TRBJ2-7, with D possibly TRBD1 on 5 matching bases. There are 16 residues in the CDR3. V was pared by 1 base and J by 2 bases, with 15 bases between. CDR1 and CDR2 from the germline V gene are MGHRA and YSYEKL.